This record looks at one T cell receptor beta chain sequence and its context. Its antigen remains unknown. Germline CDR1 and CDR2: SQVTM and ANQGSEA. V was trimmed by 5 bases and J by 8 bases, leaving 18 bases between them. CDR3 length: 13 residues. This record comes from a study of T cells in tumors after PD-1 blockade. Study context: No patient had prior checkpoint blockade, systemic immunosuppression, or radiotherapy within 4 weeks. Some patients also took daily vismodegib 150 mg during anti-PD-1 treatment.

Sequencing was performed with immunoSEQ multiplex PCR; in TCRdb, only in-frame clones are kept and a portion is missing. The sample lists about 35,000 clones; roughly 78% were seen once. Study results and limitations: Some novel exhausted tumor clones appeared in pre-treatment blood, suggesting peripheral recruitment.

This clonotype was obtained from a human donor with basal cell carcinoma. This chain connects TRBV29-1 to TRBJ1-2; weak D call: TRBD1 (5 bases). The sample here was PBMCs, taken before anti-PD-1 treatment. CDR3 in DNA: TGCAGCGTTTCTCAGGGTACGTCGGGGGGCTACACCTTC. Protein: CSVSQGTSGGYTF.